Shown below are 3 T cell receptor beta chains from a single sample sequenced in a study of blood T cell repertoires in acute mononucleosis. Time point here: acute infectious mononucleosis, at clinical presentation within 2 weeks of symptom onset (visit 1). Some clones are missing from TCRdb's copy, which holds only in-frame ones; the method was immunoSEQ multiplex PCR. Of thousands of clones in the sample, 25% to 30% are singletons; the top ten hold roughly 68%. This specimen was EBV YVL epitope tetramer+ CD8+ T cells sorted from PBMCs, taken during acute infectious mononucleosis. The subset here: CD8 T cells binding a tetramer with EBV BRLF1 109-117 peptide (YVL-BR). Receptor source: a man in his late teens or twenties with infectious mononucleosis caused by EBV.

There are a few counts of this clone. Given a much more abundant clone one base away, this may be a read error. The rearrangement joins TRBV6-9 to TRBJ2-1; 8 bases fit TRBD2. The V and J ends lost 5 bases and 15 bases, in that order; junction bases with no gene match: 9. CDR3 length equals 12 residues. Looked up from germline, CDR1 is MNHGY and CDR2 is SVAAGI. The CDR3 region has the DNA TGTGCCAGCAGTGACGTCGGGACTAGTAGGTTCTTC. This gives the protein CASSDVGTSRFF.

This chain connects TRBV5-8 to TRBJ2-4; 8 bases are shared with TRBD2. The CDR3 loop spans 16 amino acids. V lost 4 bases, J lost 5 bases, and 11 bases stayed unmatched. The germline V gene encodes CDR1 SGHTS and CDR2 YDEGEE. The CDR3 region is CASSHPREGGQNIQYF. The CDR3 region has the DNA TGTGCCAGCAGCCACCCCCGGGAGGGAGGGCAAAACATTCAGTACTTC. Supplemented by reference TRBV5-8 and TRBJ2-4, the full variable domain reads EAGVTQSPTHLIKTRGQQATLRCSPISGHTSVYWYQQALGLGLQFLLWYDEGEERNRGNFPPRFSGRQFPNYSSELNVNALELEDSALYLCASSHPREGGQNIQYFGAGTRLSVL.

This clone is medium-sized within its sample. The chain links TRBV28 to TRBJ2-3, with TRBD2 matching 11 bases. V dropped 3 bases and J dropped 5; count of bases not matched to a gene: 7. The CDR3 spans 16 residues. Germline-derived CDR1 and CDR2 are MDHEN and SYDVKM. CDR3 loop: CASSFSGRAWEDTQYF. In nucleotides, the CDR3 is TGTGCCAGCAGTTTTAGCGGGAGGGCCTGGGAAGATACGCAGTATTTT.